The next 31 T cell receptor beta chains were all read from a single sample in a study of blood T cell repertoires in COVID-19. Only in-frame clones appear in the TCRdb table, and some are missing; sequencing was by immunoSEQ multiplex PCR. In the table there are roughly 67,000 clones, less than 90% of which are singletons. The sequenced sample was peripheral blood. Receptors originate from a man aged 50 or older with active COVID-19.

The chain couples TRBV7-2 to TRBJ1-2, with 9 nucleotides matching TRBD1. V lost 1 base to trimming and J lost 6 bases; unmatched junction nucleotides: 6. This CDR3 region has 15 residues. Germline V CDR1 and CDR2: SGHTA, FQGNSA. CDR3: CASSLERTGVNGYTF. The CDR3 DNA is TGTGCCAGCAGCTTAGAAAGGACAGGGGTTAATGGCTACACCTTC.

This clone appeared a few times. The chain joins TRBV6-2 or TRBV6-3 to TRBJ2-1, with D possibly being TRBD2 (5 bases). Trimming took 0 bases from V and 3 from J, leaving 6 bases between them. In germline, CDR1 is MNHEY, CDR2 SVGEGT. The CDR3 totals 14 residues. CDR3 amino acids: CASSYSGDYNEQFF. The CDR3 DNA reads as TGTGCCAGCAGTTACTCGGGAGACTACAATGAGCAGTTCTTC.

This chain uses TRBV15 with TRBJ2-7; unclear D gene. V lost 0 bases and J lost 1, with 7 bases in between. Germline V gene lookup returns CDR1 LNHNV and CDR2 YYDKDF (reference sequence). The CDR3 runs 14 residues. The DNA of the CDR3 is TGTGCCACCAGCAGAGACCCGGGTTCCTACGAGCAGTACTTC. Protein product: CATSRDPGSYEQYF.

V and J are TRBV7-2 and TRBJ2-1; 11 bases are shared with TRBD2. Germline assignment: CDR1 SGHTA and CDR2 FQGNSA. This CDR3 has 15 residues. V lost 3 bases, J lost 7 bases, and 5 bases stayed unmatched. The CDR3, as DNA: TGTGCCAGCAGCTTTAGACTAGCGGGGAGGAATGAGCAGTTCTTC. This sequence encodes CASSFRLAGRNEQFF. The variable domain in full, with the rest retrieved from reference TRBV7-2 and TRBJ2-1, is GAGVSQSPSNKVTEKGKDVELRCDPISGHTALYWYRQSLGQGLEFLIYFQGNSAPDKSGLPSDRFSAERTGGSVSTLTIQRTQQEDSAVYLCASSFRLAGRNEQFFGPGTRLTVL.

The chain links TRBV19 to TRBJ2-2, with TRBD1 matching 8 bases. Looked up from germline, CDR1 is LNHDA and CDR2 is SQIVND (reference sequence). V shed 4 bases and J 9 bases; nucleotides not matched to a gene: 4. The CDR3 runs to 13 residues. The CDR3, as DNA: TGTGCCAGTAGTACGCAGGGGGCGCGGGAGCTGTTTTTT. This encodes CASSTQGARELFF.

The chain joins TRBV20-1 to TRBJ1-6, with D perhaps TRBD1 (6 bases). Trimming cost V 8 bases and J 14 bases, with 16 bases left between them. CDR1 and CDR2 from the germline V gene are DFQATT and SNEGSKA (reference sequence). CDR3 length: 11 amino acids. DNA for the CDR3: TGCAGTTCCCAGGGGAGCGGAACCCTCCACTTT. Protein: CSSQGSGTLHF.

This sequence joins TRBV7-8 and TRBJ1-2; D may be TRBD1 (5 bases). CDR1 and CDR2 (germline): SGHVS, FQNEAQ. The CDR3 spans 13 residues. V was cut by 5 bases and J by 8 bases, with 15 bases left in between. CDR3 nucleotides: TGTGCCAGCAGCACCCGGGGGGGGGAGGGCTACACCTTC. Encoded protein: CASSTRGGEGYTF.

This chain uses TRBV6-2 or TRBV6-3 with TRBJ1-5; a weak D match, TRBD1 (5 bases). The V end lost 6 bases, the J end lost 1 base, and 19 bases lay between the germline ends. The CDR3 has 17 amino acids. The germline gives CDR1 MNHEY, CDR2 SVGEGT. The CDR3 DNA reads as TGTGCCAGCAGCTCATATCAGGGCCCTACCAGCAATCAGCCCCAGCATTTT. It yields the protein CASSSYQGPTSNQPQHF.

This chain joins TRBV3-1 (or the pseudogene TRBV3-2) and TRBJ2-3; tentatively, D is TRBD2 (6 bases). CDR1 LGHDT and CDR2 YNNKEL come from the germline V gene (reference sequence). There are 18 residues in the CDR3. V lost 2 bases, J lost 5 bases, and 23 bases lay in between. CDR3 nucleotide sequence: TGTGCCAGCAGCCAAACTACCCGAGGTAGCGGATATGGAGATACGCAGTATTTT. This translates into CASSQTTRGSGYGDTQYF.

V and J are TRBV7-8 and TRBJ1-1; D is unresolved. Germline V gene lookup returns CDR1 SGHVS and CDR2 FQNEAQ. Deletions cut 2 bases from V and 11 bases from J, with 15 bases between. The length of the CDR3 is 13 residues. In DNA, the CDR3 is TGTGCCAGCAGCTTACAGGCAGGTCGTTATGCTTTCTTT. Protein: CASSLQAGRYAFF.

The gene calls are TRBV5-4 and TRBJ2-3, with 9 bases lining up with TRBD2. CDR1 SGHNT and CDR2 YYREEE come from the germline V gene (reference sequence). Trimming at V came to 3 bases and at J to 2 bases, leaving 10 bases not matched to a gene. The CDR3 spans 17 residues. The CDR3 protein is CASSWGSSGVATDTQYF. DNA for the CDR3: TGTGCCAGCAGCTGGGGGTCTAGCGGGGTTGCCACAGATACGCAGTATTTT.

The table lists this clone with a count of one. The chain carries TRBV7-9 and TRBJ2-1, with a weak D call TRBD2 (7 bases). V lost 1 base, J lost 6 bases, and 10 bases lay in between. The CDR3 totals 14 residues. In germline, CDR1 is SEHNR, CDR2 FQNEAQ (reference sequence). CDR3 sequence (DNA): TGTGCCAGCAGCTTAGACAGGGAGGGCAATGAGCAGTTCTTC. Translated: CASSLDREGNEQFF.

CDR3 sequence: CASHASSGRGGELFF. DNA of the CDR3: TGTGCCAGCCACGCGTCCTCCGGGAGAGGCGGGGAGCTGTTTTTT. V gene TRBV27 combines with J gene TRBJ2-2; weak D call: TRBD2 (6 bases). CDR1 is MNHEY, CDR2 SMNVEV, per germline (reference sequence). This CDR3 has 15 amino acids. V was clipped by 8 bases and J by 7 bases, with 20 bases between them.

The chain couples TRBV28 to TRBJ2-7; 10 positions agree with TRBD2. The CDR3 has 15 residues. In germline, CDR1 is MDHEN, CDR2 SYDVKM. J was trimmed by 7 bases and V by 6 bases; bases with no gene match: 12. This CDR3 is CASSPGLAGVTEQYF. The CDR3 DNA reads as TGTGCCAGCAGCCCTGGCCTAGCGGGAGTAACTGAGCAGTACTTC.

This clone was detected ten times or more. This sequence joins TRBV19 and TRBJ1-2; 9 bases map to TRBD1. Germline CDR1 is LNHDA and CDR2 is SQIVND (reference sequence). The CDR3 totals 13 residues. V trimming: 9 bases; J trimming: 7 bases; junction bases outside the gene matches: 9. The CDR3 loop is CASFRDRAGGYTF. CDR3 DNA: TGTGCCAGCTTCCGGGACAGGGCTGGTGGCTACACCTTC.

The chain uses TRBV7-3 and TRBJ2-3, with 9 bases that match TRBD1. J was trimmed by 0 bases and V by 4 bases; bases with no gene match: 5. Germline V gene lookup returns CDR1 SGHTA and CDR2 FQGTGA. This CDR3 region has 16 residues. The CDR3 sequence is CASSYTGGPSTDTQYF. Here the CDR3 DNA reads TGTGCCAGCAGCTACACAGGGGGCCCTAGCACAGATACGCAGTATTTT.

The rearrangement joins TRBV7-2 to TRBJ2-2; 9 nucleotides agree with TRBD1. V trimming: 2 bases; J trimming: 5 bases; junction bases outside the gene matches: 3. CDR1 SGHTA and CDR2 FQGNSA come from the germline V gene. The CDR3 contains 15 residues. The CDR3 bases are TGTGCCAGCAGCTTATGGACAGGGGCAACCGGGGAGCTGTTTTTT. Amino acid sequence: CASSLWTGATGELFF.

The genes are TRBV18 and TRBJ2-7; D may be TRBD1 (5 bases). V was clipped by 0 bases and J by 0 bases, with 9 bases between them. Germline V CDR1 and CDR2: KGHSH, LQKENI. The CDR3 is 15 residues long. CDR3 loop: CASSPPGRASYEQYF. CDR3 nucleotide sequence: TGTGCCAGCTCACCACCTGGCAGGGCCTCCTACGAGCAGTACTTC.

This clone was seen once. CDR3 protein: CASSDRAFNEKLFF. CDR3 nucleotides: TGTGCCAGCAGTGACAGGGCCTTCAATGAAAAACTGTTTTTT. The chain has TRBV2 and TRBJ1-4; D perhaps matches TRBD1 (5 bases). Between the trimmed V and J ends, which lost 3 bases and 5 bases, there was a span of 10 bases. The CDR3 extends over 14 amino acids. Germline-derived CDR1 and CDR2 are SNHLY and FYNNEI.

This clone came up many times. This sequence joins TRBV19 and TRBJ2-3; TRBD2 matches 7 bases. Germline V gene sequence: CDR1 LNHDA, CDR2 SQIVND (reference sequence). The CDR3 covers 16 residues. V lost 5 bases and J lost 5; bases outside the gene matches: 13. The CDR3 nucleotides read TGTGCCAGTAGTCCCGTGTGGGAGGGAATGGGAGATACGCAGTATTTT. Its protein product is CASSPVWEGMGDTQYF.

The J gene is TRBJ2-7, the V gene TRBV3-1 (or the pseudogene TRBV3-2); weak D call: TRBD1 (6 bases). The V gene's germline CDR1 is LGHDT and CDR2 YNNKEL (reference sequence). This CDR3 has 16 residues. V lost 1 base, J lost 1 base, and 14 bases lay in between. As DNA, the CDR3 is TGTGCCAGCAGCCAAGTTTTTGGGACATATTCCTACGAGCAGTACTTC. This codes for CASSQVFGTYSYEQYF.

The CDR3 protein is CASNLGQAGEQYF. Here the CDR3 DNA reads TGTGCCAGCAATCTTGGACAGGCCGGCGAGCAGTACTTC. The chain is built from TRBV28 and TRBJ2-7, with 7 bases matching TRBD1. The CDR3 totals 13 residues. Germline V gene sequence: CDR1 MDHEN, CDR2 SYDVKM. V gave up 7 bases and J gave up 6 bases; unmatched junction bases: 9.

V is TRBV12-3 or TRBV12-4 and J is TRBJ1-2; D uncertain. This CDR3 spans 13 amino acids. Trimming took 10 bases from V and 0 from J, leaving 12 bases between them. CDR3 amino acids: CATTPRTNYGYTF. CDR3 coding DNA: TGTGCCACTACTCCCCGAACTAACTATGGCTACACCTTC.

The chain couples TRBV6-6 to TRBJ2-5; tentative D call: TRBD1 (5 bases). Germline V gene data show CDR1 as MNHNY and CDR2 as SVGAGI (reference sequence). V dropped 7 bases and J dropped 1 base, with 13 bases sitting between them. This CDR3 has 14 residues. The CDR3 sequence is CASNQRQSQETQYF. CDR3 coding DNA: TGTGCCAGCAACCAAAGACAGTCCCAAGAGACCCAGTACTTC.

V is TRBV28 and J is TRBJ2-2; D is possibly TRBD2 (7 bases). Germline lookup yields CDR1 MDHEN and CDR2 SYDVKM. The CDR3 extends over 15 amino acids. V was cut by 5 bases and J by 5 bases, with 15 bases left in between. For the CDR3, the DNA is TGTGCCAGCAGTGCCGCAGGGGAGGGGACCGGGGAGCTGTTTTTT. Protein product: CASSAAGEGTGELFF.

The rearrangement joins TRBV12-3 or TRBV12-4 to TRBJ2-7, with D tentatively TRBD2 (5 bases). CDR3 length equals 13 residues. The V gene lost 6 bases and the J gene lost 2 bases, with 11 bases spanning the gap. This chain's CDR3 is CASRRLPTYEQYF. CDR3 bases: TGTGCCAGCAGGCGACTACCCACCTACGAGCAGTACTTC.

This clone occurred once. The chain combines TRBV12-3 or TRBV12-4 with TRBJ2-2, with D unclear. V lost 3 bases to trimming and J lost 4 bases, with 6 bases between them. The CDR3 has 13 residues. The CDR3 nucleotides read TGTGCCAGCAGTTTTCACAGCACCGGGGAGCTGTTTTTT. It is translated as CASSFHSTGELFF.

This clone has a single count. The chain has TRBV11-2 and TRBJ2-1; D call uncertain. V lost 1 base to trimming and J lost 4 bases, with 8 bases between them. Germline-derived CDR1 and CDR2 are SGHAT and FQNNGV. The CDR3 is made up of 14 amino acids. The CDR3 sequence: CASSLVLAYNEQFF. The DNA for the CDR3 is TGTGCCAGCAGCTTAGTATTAGCATACAATGAGCAGTTCTTC. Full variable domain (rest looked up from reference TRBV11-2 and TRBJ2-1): EAGVAQSPRYKIIEKRQSVAFWCNPISGHATLYWYQQILGQGPKLLIQFQNNGVVDDSQLPKDRFSAERLKGVDSTLKIQPAKLEDSAVYLCASSLVLAYNEQFFGPGTRLTVL.

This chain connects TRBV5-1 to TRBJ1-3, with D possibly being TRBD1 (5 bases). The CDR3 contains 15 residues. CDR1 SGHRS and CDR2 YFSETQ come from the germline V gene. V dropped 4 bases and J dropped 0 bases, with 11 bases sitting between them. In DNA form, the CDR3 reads TGCGCCAGCAGCAAACAGGAGAGCTCTGGAAACACCATATATTTT. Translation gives CASSKQESSGNTIYF. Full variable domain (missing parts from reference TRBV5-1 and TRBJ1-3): KAGVTQTPRYLIKTRGQQVTLSCSPISGHRSVSWYQQTPGQGLQFLFEYFSETQRNKGNFPGRFSGRQFSNSRSEMNVSTLELGDSALYLCASSKQESSGNTIYFGEGSWLTVV.

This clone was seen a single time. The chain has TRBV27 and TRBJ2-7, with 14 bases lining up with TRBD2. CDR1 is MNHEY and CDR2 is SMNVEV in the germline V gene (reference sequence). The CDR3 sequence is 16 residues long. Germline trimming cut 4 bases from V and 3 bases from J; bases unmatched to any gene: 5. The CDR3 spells CASSSPGTSGSYEQYF. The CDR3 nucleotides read TGTGCCAGCAGTTCACCCGGGACTAGCGGGAGCTACGAGCAGTACTTC.

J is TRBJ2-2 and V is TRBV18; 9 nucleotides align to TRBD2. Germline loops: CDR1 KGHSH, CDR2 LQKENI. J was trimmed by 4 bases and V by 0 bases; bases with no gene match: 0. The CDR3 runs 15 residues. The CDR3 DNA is TGTGCCAGCTCACCACCTAGCGGGAGCACCGGGGAGCTGTTTTTT. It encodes CASSPPSGSTGELFF.